This is a list of T cell receptor beta chains from one sample in a study of blood T cell repertoires in COVID-19. Assay used: immunoSEQ multiplex PCR; TCRdb lists only in-frame clones, some missing. There are 150,000 to 250,000 clones in the sample; roughly 87% occur only once, and around 2.3% lies in the top ten. Sequenced: PBMCs or T cells enriched from blood (not recorded which). The receptors originated from a woman aged 25-40 years who had recovered from COVID-19. The CDR3 runs from the conserved cysteine through the conserved F or W. A D gene is named only where the DNA matches it firmly. The listing skips clone size in some rows; elsewhere it reads once, few, many or a size class.

v_call	cdr3_length	j_call	d_call	clone_size	cdr3_aa	cdr3_nt
TRBV6-4	14	TRBJ2-7	NA	NA	CASSQDSSSYEQYF	TGTGCCAGCAGTCAGGACAGCAGCTCCTACGAGCAGTACTTC
TRBV4-2	15	TRBJ2-1	TRBD2	few	CASSPQRESYNEQFF	TGTGCCAGCAGCCCGCAGCGGGAGTCCTACAATGAGCAGTTCTTC
TRBV1	15	TRBJ1-1	NA	NA	CTSSQDSIPERWAFF	TGCACCAGCAGCCAAGACAGTATCCCTGAACGTTGGGCTTTCTTT
TRBV5-1	14	TRBJ1-2	TRBD1	NA	CASSLDGQGYGYTF	TGCGCCAGCAGCTTGGATGGACAGGGCTATGGCTACACCTTC
TRBV5-1	16	TRBJ2-5	TRBD1	many	CASSLAWTGGSKTQYF	TGCGCCAGCAGCTTGGCGTGGACAGGGGGGAGCAAGACCCAGTACTTC
TRBV11-2	14	TRBJ1-5	NA	NA	CASSRGLGNQPQHF	TGTGCCAGCAGCAGGGGTTTGGGGAATCAGCCCCAGCATTTT
TRBV11-3	16	TRBJ2-5	TRBD1	NA	CASSPRTGGGGETQYF	TGTGCCAGCAGCCCCAGGACAGGGGGGGGCGGGGAGACCCAGTACTTC
TRBV5-1	14	TRBJ1-4	NA	once	CASSADSRNEKLFF	TGCGCCAGCAGCGCCGACAGCCGAAATGAAAAACTGTTTTTT
TRBV3-1/TRBV3-2	14	TRBJ2-1	TRBD1	NA	CASSHGDRGNEQFF	TGTGCCAGCAGCCACGGGGACAGGGGAAATGAGCAGTTCTTC
TRBV5-4	15	TRBJ2-3	TRBD2	NA	CASSLLAGLTDTQYF	TGTGCCAGCAGCTTACTAGCGGGGCTCACAGATACGCAGTATTTT
TRBV6-2/TRBV6-3	11	TRBJ1-1	NA	NA	CASSYSVEAFF	TGTGCCAGCAGTTATTCAGTCGAAGCTTTCTTT
TRBV18	17	TRBJ2-7	TRBD2	NA	CASSPGLAGVTSYEQYF	TGTGCCAGCTCACCGGGACTAGCGGGAGTGACCTCCTACGAGCAGTACTTC
TRBV4-2	15	TRBJ2-7	TRBD2	NA	CASSLGVAGSYEQYF	TGTGCCAGCAGCCTGGGAGTAGCGGGATCCTACGAGCAGTACTTC
TRBV7-9	15	TRBJ2-7	NA	NA	CASSLVSTGAYEQYF	TGTGCCAGCAGCTTAGTTTCCACAGGAGCCTACGAGCAGTACTTC
TRBV5-6	16	TRBJ1-1	TRBD1	NA	CASSPTGTGGHTEAFF	TGTGCCAGCAGCCCTACCGGGACAGGGGGCCACACTGAAGCTTTCTTT
TRBV7-2	13	TRBJ1-1	NA	NA	CASNKQVNTEAFF	TGTGCCAGCAATAAACAGGTGAACACTGAAGCTTTCTTT
TRBV15	14	TRBJ1-5	NA	NA	CATSRDRGNQPQHF	TGTGCCACCAGCAGAGATCGGGGAAATCAGCCCCAGCATTTT
TRBV7-3	14	TRBJ1-2	TRBD1	NA	CASSSRQGVSGYTF	TGTGCCAGCAGCTCAAGACAGGGGGTTAGTGGCTACACCTTC
TRBV6-2/TRBV6-3	14	TRBJ1-2	TRBD1	NA	CASSLTGVGKGYTF	TGTGCCAGCAGTCTGACAGGGGTAGGGAAAGGCTACACCTTC
TRBV5-1	14	TRBJ1-1	NA	NA	CASSLQGGSSEAFF	TGCGCCAGCAGCCTTCAGGGTGGGTCCTCTGAAGCTTTCTTT
TRBV11-3	14	TRBJ2-7	TRBD1	NA	CASSARQGADPIYF	TGTGCCAGCAGCGCACGACAGGGAGCGGACCCCATTTACTTC
TRBV29-1	13	TRBJ1-2	TRBD1	NA	CSVERQGAQGYTF	TGCAGCGTTGAAAGGCAGGGGGCGCAAGGCTACACCTTC
TRBV5-3	18	TRBJ1-3	NA	NA	CARSLSGTIMSSGNTIYF	TGTGCCAGAAGCTTGAGCGGGACAATAATGAGCTCTGGAAACACCATATATTTT
TRBV5-1	14	TRBJ1-1	NA	NA	CASSLQAVRTEAFF	TGCGCCAGCAGCCTACAGGCCGTACGGACTGAAGCTTTCTTT
TRBV9	17	TRBJ2-5	NA	NA	CASSSNGGQLVRETQYF	TGTGCCAGCAGCTCAAACGGTGGACAGCTCGTAAGGGAGACCCAGTACTTC
TRBV5-3	14	TRBJ1-6	NA	NA	CARSPSSYNSPLHF	TGTGCCAGAAGCCCGAGCTCCTATAATTCACCCCTCCACTTT
TRBV2	13	TRBJ1-1	NA	NA	CASRGGGNTEAFF	TGTGCCAGCAGGGGGGGAGGTAACACTGAAGCTTTCTTT
TRBV4-1	15	TRBJ2-3	NA	NA	CASSQLGLSTDTQYF	TGCGCCAGCAGCCAATTAGGACTGAGCACAGATACGCAGTATTTT
TRBV20-1	11	TRBJ2-3	NA	NA	CSARSGDTQYF	TGCAGTGCTAGATCAGGGGATACGCAGTATTTT
TRBV4-3	14	TRBJ1-4	NA	NA	CASGERGQGEKLFF	TGCGCCAGCGGCGAAAGGGGTCAAGGCGAAAAACTGTTTTTT
TRBV7-3	16	TRBJ2-3	NA	NA	CASSLSSRGGTDTQYF	TGTGCCAGCAGCTTAAGTTCCAGGGGAGGCACAGATACGCAGTATTTT
TRBV18	13	TRBJ2-3	NA	NA	CASSKGGTDTQYF	TGTGCCAGCTCCAAGGGGGGCACAGATACGCAGTATTTT
TRBV27	12	TRBJ1-5	NA	few	CASSPGYQPQHF	TGTGCCAGCAGCCCAGGGTACCAGCCCCAGCATTTT
TRBV18	16	TRBJ1-2	TRBD1	NA	CASSPTTGTANYGYTF	TGTGCCAGCTCACCTACAACAGGGACAGCTAACTATGGCTACACCTTC
TRBV12-5	16	TRBJ2-3	TRBD2	NA	CASGLVLAGAGDTQYF	TGTGCTAGTGGTTTGGTATTAGCGGGAGCGGGAGATACGCAGTATTTT
TRBV4-3	16	TRBJ1-2	NA	few	CASSQNTVGLGSGYTF	TGCGCCAGCAGCCAGAATACTGTTGGCCTAGGAAGTGGCTACACCTTC
TRBV4-1	15	TRBJ1-2	NA	NA	CASSQDRIGDRGYTF	TGCGCCAGCAGCCAAGATAGGATAGGAGACCGGGGCTACACCTTC
TRBV7-2	14	TRBJ2-7	TRBD1	NA	CASSSRTGFYEQYF	TGTGCCAGCAGCTCAAGGACAGGGTTCTACGAGCAGTACTTC
TRBV9	15	TRBJ2-1	TRBD2	once	CASTGTSGKYNEQFF	TGTGCCAGCACCGGGACTAGCGGGAAGTACAATGAGCAGTTCTTC
TRBV18	16	TRBJ1-3	NA	NA	CASSPDSALSGNTIYF	TGTGCCAGCTCACCAGACAGCGCGCTCTCTGGAAACACCATATATTTT
TRBV6-4	20	TRBJ1-5	NA	NA	CASSDSPKFRGYIGNQPQHF	TGTGCCAGCAGTGATTCGCCCAAATTCAGGGGATATATTGGGAACCAGCCCCAGCATTTT
TRBV6-2/TRBV6-3	15	TRBJ1-1	NA	once	CASSYLGTGDTEAFF	TGTGCCAGCAGTTACCTTGGGACGGGGGACACTGAAGCTTTCTTT
TRBV4-3	16	TRBJ2-3	TRBD2	few	CASSQGLAGVTDTQYF	TGCGCCAGCAGCCAAGGTCTAGCGGGGGTCACAGATACGCAGTATTTT
TRBV7-9	13	TRBJ1-1	NA	NA	CASSLTQDTEAFF	TGTGCCAGCAGCTTAACACAGGACACTGAAGCTTTCTTT
TRBV18	17	TRBJ2-7	TRBD1	NA	CASSRPWTGVPPYEQYF	TGTGCCAGCTCACGGCCGTGGACAGGGGTCCCTCCATACGAGCAGTACTTC
TRBV19	16	TRBJ2-2	TRBD2	few	CASSSLAADATGELFF	TGTGCCAGTAGTTCCCTAGCGGCAGACGCCACCGGGGAGCTGTTTTTT
TRBV27	15	TRBJ1-1	NA	NA	CASSHRQRRDTEAFF	TGTGCCAGCAGTCACAGACAGCGCCGCGACACTGAAGCTTTCTTT
TRBV15	12	TRBJ1-5	NA	NA	CATGGDYQPQHF	TGTGCCACCGGCGGGGACTATCAGCCCCAGCATTTT
TRBV4-2	15	TRBJ2-2	NA	NA	CASSQDGRYTGELFF	TGTGCCAGCAGCCAAGATGGCCGTTACACCGGGGAGCTGTTTTTT
TRBV28	11	TRBJ2-7	NA	once	CASRLFTEQYF	TGTGCCAGCAGACTCTTTACCGAGCAGTACTTC
TRBV10-3	13	TRBJ1-2	TRBD1	NA	CAISLQGADGYTF	TGTGCCATCAGCCTACAGGGGGCGGATGGCTACACCTTC